This passage covers 20 T cell receptor beta chains from one sample sequenced in a study of cytomegalovirus exposure and HLA in healthy donors. Sequencing was performed with immunoSEQ multiplex PCR; in TCRdb, only in-frame clones are kept and a portion is missing. The table shows roughly 50,000 clones, with about 92% occurring only once. The sequenced material came from PBMCs. The source is a man aged 18-30 years in good health and CMV-seronegative.

CDR3 loop: CSHQSGAYTDTQYF. In DNA, the CDR3 is TGTAGCCATCAAAGTGGGGCTTACACAGATACGCAGTATTTT. The chain links TRBV28 to TRBJ2-3, with a weak D call TRBD1 (5 bases). The CDR3 loop spans 14 amino acids. The germline gives CDR1 MDHEN, CDR2 SYDVKM.

Points on this clone: An end of the junction does not agree with germline; a read error may underlie this. In DNA, the CDR3 is TGTGCCAACAGTGAAGGGACAGGAGGCGGCTACACCTTC. This gives the protein CANSEGTGGGYTF. The chain recombines TRBV6-1 with TRBJ1-2; 8 bases are shared with TRBD1. Looked up from germline, CDR1 is MNHNS and CDR2 is SASEGT. CDR3 length: 13 residues.

The CDR3 DNA sequence: TGTGCCAGCAGGCTACAGAGGAACACTGAAGCTTTCTTT. Its protein product is CASRLQRNTEAFF. The rearrangement joins TRBV6-5 to TRBJ1-1; no clear D gene. The germline CDR1 and CDR2 sequences are MNHEY and SVGAGI. Trimming shortened V by 6 bases and J by 1 base, and 9 bases separated the two germline ends. CDR3 size: 13 residues.

This clone was counted a single time. The V and J genes are TRBV7-8 and TRBJ2-1; TRBD2 matches 12 bases. This CDR3 is built from 15 residues. Trimming took 6 bases from V and 7 from J; bases not matched to a gene: 7. From germline, CDR1 is SGHVS and CDR2 FQNEAQ. For the CDR3, the DNA is TGTGCCAGCAGACCCGGGACTAGCGGGTCTAATGAGCAGTTCTTC. It is translated as CASRPGTSGSNEQFF. Full variable domain (rest looked up from reference TRBV7-8 and TRBJ2-1): GAGVSQSPRYKVAKRGQDVALRCDPISGHVSLFWYQQALGQGPEFLTYFQNEAQLDKSGLPSDRFFAERPEGSVSTLKIQRTQQEDSAVYLCASRPGTSGSNEQFFGPGTRLTVL.

The chain recombines TRBV30 with TRBJ2-5; possible D gene TRBD1, 5 bases. V was trimmed by 4 bases and J by 2 bases, leaving 14 bases between them. The CDR3 sequence is 14 residues long. Per the germline V gene, CDR1 is GTSNPN and CDR2 is SVGIG (reference sequence). This chain's CDR3 is CAWTQGRDQETQYF. The CDR3 coding sequence is TGTGCCTGGACCCAAGGCAGGGATCAAGAGACCCAGTACTTC.

This chain joins TRBV7-9 and TRBJ1-4; TRBD1 matches at 10 bases. This CDR3 region has 18 residues. Per the germline V gene, CDR1 is SEHNR and CDR2 is FQNEAQ (reference sequence). Germline trimming cut 0 bases from V and 1 base from J; bases unmatched to any gene: 5. The DNA of the CDR3 is TGTGCCAGCAGCTTAGCCGACAGGGGGCGGGTAACTAATGAAAAACTGTTTTTT. It yields the protein CASSLADRGRVTNEKLFF.

The chain uses TRBV6-5 and TRBJ2-1; 9 bases map to TRBD2. The CDR3 is 14 amino acids. CDR1 is MNHEY and CDR2 is SVGAGI in the germline V gene. Trimming removed 7 bases from V and 10 bases from J; junction bases left unmatched: 11. The CDR3 is CASTQQTSGREQFF. In DNA form, the CDR3 reads TGTGCCAGCACTCAACAGACTAGCGGCCGGGAGCAGTTCTTC.

The chain employs TRBV7-6 and TRBJ2-1, with D maybe TRBD1 (5 bases). Per germline, CDR1 SGHVS and CDR2 FNYEAQ. Trimming removed 5 bases at V and 4 bases at J, with 12 bases between. The CDR3 has 14 amino acids. The CDR3 region has the DNA TGTGCCAGCAGCCCACCTGGGGCTTACAATGAGCAGTTCTTC. It translates to CASSPPGAYNEQFF.

This clone appeared a single time. The genes are TRBV30 and TRBJ2-7; 7 bases are shared with TRBD1. The CDR3 has 15 amino acids. V was clipped by 2 bases and J by 4 bases; unmatched bases: 11. The germline CDR1 and CDR2 sequences are GTSNPN and SVGIG (reference sequence). CDR3 in amino acids: CAWSSSGWDSYEQYF. CDR3 in DNA: TGTGCCTGGAGTAGTAGTGGGTGGGACAGTTACGAGCAGTACTTC.

V is TRBV7-9 and J is TRBJ2-7, with TRBD1 matching 7 bases. There are 14 residues in the CDR3. With 5 bases clipped from V and 3 bases from J, the junction kept 7 bases outside the gene matches. Germline CDR1 SEHNR, CDR2 FQNEAQ (reference sequence). CDR3 in amino acids: CASSGSGTVYEQYF. The CDR3 DNA reads TGTGCCAGCAGCGGATCCGGGACAGTCTACGAGCAGTACTTC.

The CDR3 here is CASAVGGAPTGELFF. In DNA, the CDR3 is TGTGCCAGCGCCGTTGGGGGGGCTCCCACCGGGGAGCTGTTTTTT. V usage is TRBV9 and J usage is TRBJ2-2, with D possibly being TRBD2 (7 bases). Between the trimmed V and J ends, which lost 7 bases and 4 bases, there was a span of 17 bases. Germline loops: CDR1 SGDLS, CDR2 YYNGEE. This CDR3 spans 15 amino acids.

CDR3 region: CASTPGFAKNIQYF. CDR3 DNA sequence: TGTGCCAGCACGCCAGGGTTTGCCAAAAACATTCAGTACTTC. V and J are TRBV5-8 and TRBJ2-4, with D possibly matching TRBD1 (5 bases). Deletions cut 6 bases from V and 1 base from J, with 11 bases between. Germline CDR1 is SGHTS and CDR2 is YDEGEE. The CDR3 has 14 amino acids.

The CDR3: CASSTGQALQETQYF. For the CDR3, the DNA is TGTGCCAGCAGCACGGGACAGGCGTTACAAGAGACCCAGTACTTC. The chain links TRBV7-9 to TRBJ2-5; 8 nucleotides align to TRBD1. This CDR3 has 15 residues. Germline CDR1 is SEHNR and CDR2 is FQNEAQ (reference sequence). V lost 5 bases to trimming and J lost 2 bases; unmatched junction nucleotides: 7.

The chain is built from TRBV28 and TRBJ2-1; 14 positions agree with TRBD2. The CDR3 runs to 17 residues. V lost 2 bases to trimming and J lost 7 bases; unmatched junction nucleotides: 7. Germline V gene data show CDR1 as MDHEN and CDR2 as SYDVKM. The CDR3 DNA follows: TGTGCCAGCAGTTTACCCCTGACTAGCGGGAGGGATAATGAGCAGTTCTTC. As protein: CASSLPLTSGRDNEQFF.

This clone has at least ten counts. In DNA form, the CDR3 reads TGTGCCAGCAGTGAATCGACGGAGGTCGACACTGAAGCTTTCTTT. It translates to CASSESTEVDTEAFF. The rearrangement joins TRBV6-1 to TRBJ1-1; D unresolved. Germline assignment: CDR1 MNHNS and CDR2 SASEGT. The length of the CDR3 is 15 residues. Trimming left V 2 bases short and J 3 bases short, with 13 bases between.

There are a few counts of this clone. V and J are TRBV12-2 and TRBJ1-4; the tabulated D call, TRBD1, remains unverified against the DNA. TRBV12-2 constitutes a pseudogene. The CDR3 is 12 residues long. The CDR3 nucleotides read TGTGCAAGTCGCCTCGGACAGTCGAAACTGTTTTTT. It encodes CASRLGQSKLFF.

The count of this clone is one. J is TRBJ1-1 and V is TRBV7-9; 7 bases fit TRBD1. The V gene's germline CDR1 is SEHNR and CDR2 FQNEAQ (reference sequence). Germline trimming cut 1 base from V and 1 base from J; bases unmatched to any gene: 0. This CDR3 spans 14 amino acids. In DNA, the CDR3 is TGTGCCAGCAGCTTAGGGACAGGGAACACTGAAGCTTTCTTT. It yields the protein CASSLGTGNTEAFF.

V is TRBV6-5 and J is TRBJ2-7; D is unclear. V was shortened by 2 bases and J by 0 bases, with 8 bases between the two germline ends. The V gene's germline CDR1 is MNHEY and CDR2 SVGAGI. The CDR3 extends over 14 amino acids. The CDR3, as DNA: TGTGCCAGCAGTTACCGGTCGAGCTCCTACGAGCAGTACTTC. This gives the protein CASSYRSSSYEQYF.

This chain uses TRBV11-2 with TRBJ2-7; 9 nucleotides align to TRBD1. The CDR3 totals 15 residues. V dropped 3 bases and J dropped 3; count of bases not matched to a gene: 6. Germline-derived CDR1 and CDR2 are SGHAT and FQNNGV. Here the CDR3 reads CASSLGGQGRYEQYF. The CDR3 DNA reads as TGTGCCAGCAGCTTGGGCGGACAGGGGCGCTACGAGCAGTACTTC.

The CDR3 region has the DNA TGTGCCATCAGCTCCAGCAGGGTAAGCTCCTACGAGCAGTACTTC. Its translation is CAISSSRVSSYEQYF. This chain joins TRBV10-3 and TRBJ2-7; weak D call: TRBD1 (5 bases). V was pared by 6 bases and J by 0 bases, with 15 bases between. In germline, CDR1 is ENHRY, CDR2 SYGVKD. This CDR3 is 15 amino acids long.